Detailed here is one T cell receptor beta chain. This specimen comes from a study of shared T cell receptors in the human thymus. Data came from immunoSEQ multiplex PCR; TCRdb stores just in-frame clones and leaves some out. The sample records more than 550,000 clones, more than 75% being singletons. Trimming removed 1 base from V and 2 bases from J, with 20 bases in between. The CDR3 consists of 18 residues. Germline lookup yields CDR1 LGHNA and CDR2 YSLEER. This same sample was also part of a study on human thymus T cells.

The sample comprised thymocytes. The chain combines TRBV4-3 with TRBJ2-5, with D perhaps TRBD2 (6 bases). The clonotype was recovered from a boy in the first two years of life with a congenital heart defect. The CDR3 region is CASSQVSPGSGGQETQYF. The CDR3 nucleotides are TGCGCCAGCAGCCAAGTGTCGCCAGGCTCCGGAGGGCAAGAGACCCAGTACTTC.